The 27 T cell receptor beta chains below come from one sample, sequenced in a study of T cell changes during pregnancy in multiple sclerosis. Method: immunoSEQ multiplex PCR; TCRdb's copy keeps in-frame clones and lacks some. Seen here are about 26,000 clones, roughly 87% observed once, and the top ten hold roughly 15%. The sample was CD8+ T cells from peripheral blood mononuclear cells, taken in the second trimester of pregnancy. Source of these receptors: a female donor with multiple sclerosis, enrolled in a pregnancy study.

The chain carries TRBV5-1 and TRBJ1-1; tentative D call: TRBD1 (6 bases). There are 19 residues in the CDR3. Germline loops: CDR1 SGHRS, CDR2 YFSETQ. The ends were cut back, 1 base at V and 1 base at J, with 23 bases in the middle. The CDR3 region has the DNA TGCGCCAGCAGCTTGATGGATGGTGGTACAGGGCCCAAGAACACTGAAGCTTTCTTT. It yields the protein CASSLMDGGTGPKNTEAFF. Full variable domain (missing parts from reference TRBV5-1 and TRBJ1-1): KAGVTQTPRYLIKTRGQQVTLSCSPISGHRSVSWYQQTPGQGLQFLFEYFSETQRNKGNFPGRFSGRQFSNSRSEMNVSTLELGDSALYLCASSLMDGGTGPKNTEAFFGQGTRLTVV.

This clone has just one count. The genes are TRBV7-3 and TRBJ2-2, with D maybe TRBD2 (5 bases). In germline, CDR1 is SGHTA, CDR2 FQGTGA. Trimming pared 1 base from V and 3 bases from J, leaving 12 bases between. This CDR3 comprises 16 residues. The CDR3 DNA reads TGTGCCAGCAGCTTAAGTTCTCGAGGGTACACCGGGGAGCTGTTTTTT. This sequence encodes CASSLSSRGYTGELFF.

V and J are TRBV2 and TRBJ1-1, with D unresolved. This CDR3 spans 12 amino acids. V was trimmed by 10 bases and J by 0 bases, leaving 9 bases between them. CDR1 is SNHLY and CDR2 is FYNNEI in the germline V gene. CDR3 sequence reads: CATREMNTEAFF. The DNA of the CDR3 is TGTGCCACCAGAGAGATGAACACTGAAGCTTTCTTT.

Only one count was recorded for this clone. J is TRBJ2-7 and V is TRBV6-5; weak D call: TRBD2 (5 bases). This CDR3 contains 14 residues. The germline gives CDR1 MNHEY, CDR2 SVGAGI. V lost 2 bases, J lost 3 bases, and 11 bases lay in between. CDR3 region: CASSYDRGFYEQYF. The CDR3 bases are TGTGCCAGCAGTTACGATCGGGGATTCTACGAGCAGTACTTC.

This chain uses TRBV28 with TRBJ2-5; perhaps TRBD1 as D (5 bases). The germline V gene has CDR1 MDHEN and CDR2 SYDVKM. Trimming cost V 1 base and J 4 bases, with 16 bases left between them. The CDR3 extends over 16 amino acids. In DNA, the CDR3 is TGTGCCAGCAGTTTATTTTTAGGGGATTTCAGAGAGACCCAGTACTTC. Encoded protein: CASSLFLGDFRETQYF.

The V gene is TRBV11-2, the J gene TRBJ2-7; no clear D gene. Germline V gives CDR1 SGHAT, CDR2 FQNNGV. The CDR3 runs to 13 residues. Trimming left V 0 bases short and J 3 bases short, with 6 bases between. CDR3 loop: CASSLDSSYEQYF. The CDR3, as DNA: TGTGCCAGCAGCTTAGATAGTAGCTACGAGCAGTACTTC.

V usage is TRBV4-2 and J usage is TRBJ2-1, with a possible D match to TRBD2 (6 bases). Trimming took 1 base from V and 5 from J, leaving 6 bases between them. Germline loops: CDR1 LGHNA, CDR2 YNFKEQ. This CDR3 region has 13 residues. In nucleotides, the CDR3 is TGTGCCAGCAGCCAAGGCGGGGACAATGAGCAGTTCTTC. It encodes CASSQGGDNEQFF.

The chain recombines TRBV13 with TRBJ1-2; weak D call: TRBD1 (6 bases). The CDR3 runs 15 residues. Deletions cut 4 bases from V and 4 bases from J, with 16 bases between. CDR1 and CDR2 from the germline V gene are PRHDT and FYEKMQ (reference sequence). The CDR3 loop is CASSSPRQVIYGYTF. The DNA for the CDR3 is TGTGCCAGCAGCTCCCCCCGACAGGTCATCTATGGCTACACCTTC.

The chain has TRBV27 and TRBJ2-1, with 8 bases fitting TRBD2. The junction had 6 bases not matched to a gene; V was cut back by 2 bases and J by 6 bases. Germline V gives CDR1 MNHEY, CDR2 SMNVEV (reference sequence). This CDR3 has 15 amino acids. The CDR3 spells CASSLGSGASNEQFF. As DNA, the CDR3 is TGTGCCAGCAGTTTAGGTAGCGGGGCCTCCAATGAGCAGTTCTTC.

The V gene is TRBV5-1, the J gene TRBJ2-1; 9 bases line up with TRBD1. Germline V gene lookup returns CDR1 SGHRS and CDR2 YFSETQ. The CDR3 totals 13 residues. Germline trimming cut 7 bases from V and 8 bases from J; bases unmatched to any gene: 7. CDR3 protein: CASHGTGFDEQFF. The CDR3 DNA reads TGCGCCAGCCACGGGACAGGGTTTGATGAGCAGTTCTTC.

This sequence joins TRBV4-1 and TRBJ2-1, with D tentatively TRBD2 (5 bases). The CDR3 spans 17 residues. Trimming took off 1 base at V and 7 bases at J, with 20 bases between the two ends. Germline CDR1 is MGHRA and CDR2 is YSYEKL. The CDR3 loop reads CASSQGLGLGLGNEQFF. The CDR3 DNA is TGCGCCAGCAGCCAAGGTTTAGGACTCGGGCTGGGGAATGAGCAGTTCTTC.

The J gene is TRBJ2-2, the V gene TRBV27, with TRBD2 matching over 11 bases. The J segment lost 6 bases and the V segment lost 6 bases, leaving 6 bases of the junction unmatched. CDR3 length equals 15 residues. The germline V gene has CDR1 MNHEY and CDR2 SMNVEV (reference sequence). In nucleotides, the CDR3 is TGTGCCAGCAGGGTAGCGGGAGGGCCCCCCGGGGAGCTGTTTTTT. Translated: CASRVAGGPPGELFF.

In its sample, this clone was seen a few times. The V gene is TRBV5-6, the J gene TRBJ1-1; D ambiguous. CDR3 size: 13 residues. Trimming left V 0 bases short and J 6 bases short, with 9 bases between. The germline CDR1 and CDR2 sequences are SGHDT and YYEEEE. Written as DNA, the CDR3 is TGTGCCAGCAGCTTGGAAAGGAGTCCTGAAGCTTTCTTT. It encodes CASSLERSPEAFF. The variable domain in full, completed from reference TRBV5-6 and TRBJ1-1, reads DAGVTQSPTHLIKTRGQQVTLRCSPKSGHDTVSWYQQALGQGPQFIFQYYEEEERQRGNFPDRFSGHQFPNYSSELNVNALLLGDSALYLCASSLERSPEAFFGQGTRLTVV.

CDR3 loop: CANPGQDLSGANVLTF. The CDR3 DNA follows: TGTGCCAACCCGGGACAGGATCTTTCTGGGGCCAACGTCCTGACTTTC. J is TRBJ2-6 and V is TRBV7-9; 8 nucleotides line up with TRBD1. V gave up 10 bases and J gave up 1 base; unmatched junction bases: 9. The CDR3 length is 16 residues. Germline V gene sequence: CDR1 SEHNR, CDR2 FQNEAQ (reference sequence).

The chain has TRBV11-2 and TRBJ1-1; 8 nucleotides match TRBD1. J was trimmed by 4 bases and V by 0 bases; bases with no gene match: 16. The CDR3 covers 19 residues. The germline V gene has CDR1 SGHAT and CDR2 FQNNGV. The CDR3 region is CASSLDKNIQGARSTEAFF. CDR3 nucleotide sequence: TGTGCCAGCAGCTTAGATAAGAATATTCAGGGGGCGAGAAGCACTGAAGCTTTCTTT. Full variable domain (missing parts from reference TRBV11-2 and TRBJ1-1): EAGVAQSPRYKIIEKRQSVAFWCNPISGHATLYWYQQILGQGPKLLIQFQNNGVVDDSQLPKDRFSAERLKGVDSTLKIQPAKLEDSAVYLCASSLDKNIQGARSTEAFFGQGTRLTVV.

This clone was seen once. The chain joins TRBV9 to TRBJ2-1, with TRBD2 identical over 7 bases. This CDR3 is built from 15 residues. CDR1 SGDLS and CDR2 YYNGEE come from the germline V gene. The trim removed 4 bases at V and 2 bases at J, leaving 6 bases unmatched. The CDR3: CASSLSGIPYNEQFF. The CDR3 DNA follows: TGTGCCAGCAGCCTGAGCGGGATCCCCTACAATGAGCAGTTCTTC.

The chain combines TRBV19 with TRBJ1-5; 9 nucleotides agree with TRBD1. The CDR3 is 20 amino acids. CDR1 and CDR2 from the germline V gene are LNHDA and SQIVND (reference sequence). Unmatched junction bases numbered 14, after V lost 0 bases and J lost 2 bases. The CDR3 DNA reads TGTGCCAGTAGTATAGAGAAGGGGACAGGGAAATTCCGCGGCAATCAGCCCCAGCATTTT. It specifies CASSIEKGTGKFRGNQPQHF.

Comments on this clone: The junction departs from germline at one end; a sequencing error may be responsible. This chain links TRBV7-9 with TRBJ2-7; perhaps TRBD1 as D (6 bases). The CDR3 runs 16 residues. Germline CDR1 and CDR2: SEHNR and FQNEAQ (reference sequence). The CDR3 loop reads CASSLESGHIPYEQYF. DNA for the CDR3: TGTGCCAGCAGTTTAGAGTCGGGACACATCCCCTACGAGCAGTACTTC. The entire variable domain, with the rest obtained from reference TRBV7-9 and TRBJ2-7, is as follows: DTGVSQNPRHKITKRGQNVTFRCDPISEHNRLYWYRQTLGQGPEFLTYFQNEAQLEKSRLLSDRFSAERPKGSFSTLEIQRTEQGDSAMYLCASSLESGHIPYEQYFGPGTRLTVT.

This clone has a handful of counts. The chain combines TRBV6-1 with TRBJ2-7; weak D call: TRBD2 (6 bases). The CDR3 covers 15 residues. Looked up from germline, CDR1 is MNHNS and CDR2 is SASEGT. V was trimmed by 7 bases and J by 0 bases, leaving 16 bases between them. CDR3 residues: CASTKPWTISYEQYF. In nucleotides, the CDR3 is TGTGCCAGCACGAAACCATGGACTATCTCCTACGAGCAGTACTTC.

The CDR3 DNA reads as TGTGCCAGCAGTTTGGGGGGGTGGAATGAGCAGTTCTTC. Encoded protein: CASSLGGWNEQFF. This chain links TRBV28 with TRBJ2-1; TRBD2 agrees at 7 bases. The CDR3 consists of 13 residues. V was clipped by 3 bases and J by 7 bases; unmatched bases: 3. From germline, CDR1 is MDHEN and CDR2 SYDVKM.

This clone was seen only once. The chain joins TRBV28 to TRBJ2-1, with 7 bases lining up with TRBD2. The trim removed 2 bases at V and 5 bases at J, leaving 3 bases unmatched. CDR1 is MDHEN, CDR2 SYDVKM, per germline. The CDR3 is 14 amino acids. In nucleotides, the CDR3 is TGTGCCAGCAGTTTAGTACTAGCGAACAATGAGCAGTTCTTC. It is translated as CASSLVLANNEQFF.

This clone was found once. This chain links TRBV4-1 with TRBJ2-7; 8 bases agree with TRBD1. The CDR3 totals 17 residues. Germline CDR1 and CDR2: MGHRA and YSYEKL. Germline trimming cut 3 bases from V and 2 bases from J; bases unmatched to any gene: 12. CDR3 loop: CASSQPQGAPRPYEQYF. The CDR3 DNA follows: TGCGCCAGCAGCCAGCCGCAGGGGGCGCCTCGTCCCTACGAGCAGTACTTC.

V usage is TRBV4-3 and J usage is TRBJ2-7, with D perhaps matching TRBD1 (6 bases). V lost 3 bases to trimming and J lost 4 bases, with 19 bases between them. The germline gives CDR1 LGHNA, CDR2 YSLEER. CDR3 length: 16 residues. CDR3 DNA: TGCGCCAGCAGCCACTCATTCCGGGACACCTTTTACGAGCAGTACTTC. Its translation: CASSHSFRDTFYEQYF.

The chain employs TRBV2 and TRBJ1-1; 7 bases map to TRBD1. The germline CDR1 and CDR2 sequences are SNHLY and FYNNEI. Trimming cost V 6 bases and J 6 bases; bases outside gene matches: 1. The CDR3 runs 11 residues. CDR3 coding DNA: TGTGCCAGCAGGGACAGGCCTGAAGCTTTCTTT. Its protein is CASRDRPEAFF.

CDR3: CASMGGTYNEQFF. The DNA for the CDR3 is TGCGCCAGCATGGGGGGGACCTACAATGAGCAGTTCTTC. This rearrangement joins TRBV10-2 to TRBJ2-1; 7 nucleotides agree with TRBD2. Germline V gene data show CDR1 as WSHSY and CDR2 as SAAADI. The ends lost 7 bases at V and 2 bases at J; junction bases unmatched: 2. CDR3 length: 13 residues.

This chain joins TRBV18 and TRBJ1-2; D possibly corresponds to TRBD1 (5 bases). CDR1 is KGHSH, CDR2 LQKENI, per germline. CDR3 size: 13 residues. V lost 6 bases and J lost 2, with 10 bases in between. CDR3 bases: TGTGCCAGCTCTAGACAGAGGAACTATGGCTACACCTTC. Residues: CASSRQRNYGYTF.

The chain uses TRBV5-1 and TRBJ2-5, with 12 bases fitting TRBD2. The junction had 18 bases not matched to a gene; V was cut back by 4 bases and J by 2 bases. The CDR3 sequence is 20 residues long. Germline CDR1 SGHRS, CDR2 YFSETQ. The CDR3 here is CASSPTPSGRAHRGQETQYF. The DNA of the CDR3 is TGCGCCAGCAGCCCCACCCCTAGCGGGAGGGCACACAGGGGACAAGAGACCCAGTACTTC.